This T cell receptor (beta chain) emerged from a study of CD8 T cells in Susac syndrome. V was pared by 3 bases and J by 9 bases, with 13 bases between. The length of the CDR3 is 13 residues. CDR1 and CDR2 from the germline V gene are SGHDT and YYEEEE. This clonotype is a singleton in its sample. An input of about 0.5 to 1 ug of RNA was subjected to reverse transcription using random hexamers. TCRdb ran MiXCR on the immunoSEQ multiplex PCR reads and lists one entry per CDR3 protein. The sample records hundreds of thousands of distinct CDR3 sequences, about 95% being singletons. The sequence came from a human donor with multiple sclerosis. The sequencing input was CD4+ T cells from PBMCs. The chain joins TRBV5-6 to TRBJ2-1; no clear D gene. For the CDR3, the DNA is TGTGCCAGCAGCTCGACCCTAGAGACTGAGCAGTTCTTC. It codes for CASSSTLETEQFF.